A selection of T cell receptor beta chains follows, all from one sample in a study of blood T cell repertoires in COVID-19. TCRdb's copy holds only in-frame clones and misses some; the assay was immunoSEQ multiplex PCR. The table lists under 85,000 clones, approximately 90% of them singletons. Material for sequencing was peripheral blood. These receptors originate from a man aged 65 to 79 with active or convalescent COVID-19. Both conserved end residues are part of each CDR3. D genes are given only for firm matches. Clone size is stated in some rows and not others, as once, few, many or a class when expanded.

TRBD1	TRBV15	NA	15	TRBJ1-1	TGTGCCACCAGCGGCAGACAGGGGGCGGACACTGAAGCTTTCTTT	CATSGRQGADTEAFF
NA	TRBV20-1	NA	11	TRBJ1-3	TGCAGTGCTAGAGGTTTCGACACCATATATTTT	CSARGFDTIYF
NA	TRBV6-5	NA	14	TRBJ2-1	TGTGCCAGCAGCCGACAGGACGGCTACAATGAGCAGTTCTTC	CASSRQDGYNEQFF
TRBD1	TRBV5-6	once	15	TRBJ2-7	TGTGCCAGCAGCTTCGGACAGGTCCCTTCATCCGAGCAGTACTTC	CASSFGQVPSSEQYF
TRBD1	TRBV19	NA	15	TRBJ1-5	TGTGCCAGTAGGCCCGGGACAGGGGGTCTTCAGCCCCAGCATTTT	CASRPGTGGLQPQHF
NA	TRBV19	NA	13	TRBJ1-1	TGTGCCAGTAGTATCAGGGCGAACACTGAAGCTTTCTTT	CASSIRANTEAFF
TRBD1	TRBV30	NA	15	TRBJ2-7	TGTGCCTGGAGTGTACTCGGGACAGAGAGATACGAGCAGTACTTC	CAWSVLGTERYEQYF
TRBD2	TRBV7-2	NA	15	TRBJ2-1	TGTGCCAGCAGCTTAGGCAGCGGGAGGGTGGTGGAGCAGTTCTTC	CASSLGSGRVVEQFF
TRBD1	TRBV10-3	NA	15	TRBJ2-3	TGTGCCAGTTCCTCGCGAACAGGGGTCGCAGATACGCAGTATTTT	CASSSRTGVADTQYF
NA	TRBV2	NA	13	TRBJ1-2	TGTGCCAGCAGTATTAGACAGATCCATGGCTACACCTTC	CASSIRQIHGYTF
TRBD1	TRBV7-2	NA	15	TRBJ1-6	TGTGCCAGCAGCTTGGGGACAGTTAAGGATTCACCCCTCCACTTT	CASSLGTVKDSPLHF
TRBD2	TRBV10-2	NA	20	TRBJ2-2	TGCGCCAGCCGGGAAGGCGGGCTAGCGGGATTTCGCGGCTACACCGGGGAGCTGTTTTTT	CASREGGLAGFRGYTGELFF
NA	TRBV25-1	once	15	TRBJ2-4	TGTGCCAGCAGTCGGGCAGGGGGGACCAAAAACATTCAGTACTTC	CASSRAGGTKNIQYF
TRBD1	TRBV18	NA	16	TRBJ2-3	TGTGCCAGCTCTAGACTACAGCTGACAGGGTCAGATACGCAGTATTTT	CASSRLQLTGSDTQYF
TRBD1	TRBV28	NA	14	TRBJ2-1	TGTGCCAGCAGTTTAGGGACAGGGCAAAATGAGCAGTTCTTC	CASSLGTGQNEQFF
NA	TRBV5-8	once	15	TRBJ2-1	TGTGCCAGCAGCCGGGGACTCGAACGGGGCAATGAGCAGTTCTTC	CASSRGLERGNEQFF
NA	TRBV3-1/TRBV3-2	NA	14	TRBJ1-2	TGTGCCAGCAGCCAAGATTTGAGATTTTATGGCTACACCTTC	CASSQDLRFYGYTF
NA	TRBV5-1	NA	15	TRBJ1-1	TGCGCCAGCGGTGACCCAGGGGCGGGGAACACTGAAGCTTTCTTT	CASGDPGAGNTEAFF
NA	TRBV5-1	NA	14	TRBJ1-1	TGCGCCAGCAGCCTCCAGGGGCCCCCCGCTGAAGCTTTCTTT	CASSLQGPPAEAFF
TRBD1	TRBV30	NA	16	TRBJ2-2	TGTGCCTGGAGTCTTCGGACAGGGGCGGCCACCGGGGAGCTGTTTTTT	CAWSLRTGAATGELFF
NA	TRBV6-5	NA	16	TRBJ1-4	TGTGCCAGCAGTTCCGCGGGACTGTACCTCAGTGAAAAACTGTTTTTT	CASSSAGLYLSEKLFF
NA	TRBV29-1	NA	14	TRBJ2-5	TGCAGCGTCGCCCCGGGGAGTGTCCAAGAGACCCAGTACTTC	CSVAPGSVQETQYF
TRBD1	TRBV19	once	14	TRBJ2-7	TGTGCCAGTGGCACGGGACAGGACTACTACGAGCAGTACTTC	CASGTGQDYYEQYF
NA	TRBV5-8	NA	14	TRBJ1-2	TGTGCCAGCAGCCAGGGTCGTGTCTATTATGGCTACACCTTC	CASSQGRVYYGYTF
NA	TRBV7-3	NA	13	TRBJ1-1	TGTGCCAGCAGCCGCGACAGGAACACTGAAGCTTTCTTT	CASSRDRNTEAFF
NA	TRBV5-4	NA	14	TRBJ1-2	TGTGCCAGCAGCTTGGTTGGCGGCAACTATGGCTACACCTTC	CASSLVGGNYGYTF
TRBD2	TRBV9	NA	14	TRBJ2-5	TGTGCCAGCAGCGTAGCCGACCCGGGAGGGACCCAGTACTTC	CASSVADPGGTQYF
TRBD1	TRBV6-5	NA	15	TRBJ2-7	TGTGCCAGCAGGGGCCCGCGGGACAGGGGCTCCGAGCAGTACTTC	CASRGPRDRGSEQYF
TRBD2	TRBV14	NA	16	TRBJ2-1	TGTGCCAGCAGCCAAGAAGGTAGCGGGTCCTACAATGAGCAGTTCTTC	CASSQEGSGSYNEQFF
NA	TRBV9	NA	15	TRBJ2-1	TGTGCCAGCAGCATGGGACTCCTGGTTCAGGATGAGCAGTTCTTC	CASSMGLLVQDEQFF
TRBD2	TRBV27	NA	14	TRBJ2-1	TGTGCCAGCAGCTCGCTGGCGGGAGGCAATGAGCAGTTCTTC	CASSSLAGGNEQFF
NA	TRBV28	once	11	TRBJ2-1	TGTGCCAGCAGTCAGGCGGGAGAGCAGTTCTTC	CASSQAGEQFF
NA	TRBV1	NA	15	TRBJ2-7	TGCACCAGCAGCCACAAGACTAGCGATGTCTACGAGCAGTACTTC	CTSSHKTSDVYEQYF
TRBD1	TRBV11-3	NA	13	TRBJ2-2	TGTGCCAGCAGCCACAGGGGGCGCGGGGAGCTGTTTTTT	CASSHRGRGELFF
NA	TRBV30	NA	11	TRBJ1-2	TGTGCCTGGAGTGGCGGATATGGCTACACCTTC	CAWSGGYGYTF
TRBD1	TRBV19	NA	17	TRBJ2-6	TGTGCCAGTAGTTTGGACAGGGGGTATTCTGGGGCCAACGTCCTGACTTTC	CASSLDRGYSGANVLTF
NA	TRBV5-5	NA	15	TRBJ1-2	TGTGCCAGCAGCATGGCAGCGGGAGGGAACTATGGCTACACCTTC	CASSMAAGGNYGYTF
TRBD2	TRBV7-3	NA	16	TRBJ2-1	TGTGCCAGCAGCGTTAGCGGACTAGCGGGAGGCTATGAGCAGTTCTTC	CASSVSGLAGGYEQFF
NA	TRBV6-5	few	14	TRBJ1-2	TGTGCCACCCCACCTCCAGGGGCGATCTATGGCTACACCTTC	CATPPPGAIYGYTF
TRBD1	TRBV15	NA	16	TRBJ2-2	TGTGCCACCAGCAGGATTGGGACAGGGGGGACCGGGGAGCTGTTTTTT	CATSRIGTGGTGELFF
TRBD1	TRBV28	NA	17	TRBJ2-7	TGTGCCAGCAGTTCCCCACCCGGACAGGGGTCGAAATACGAGCAGTACTTC	CASSSPPGQGSKYEQYF
NA	TRBV6-2/TRBV6-3	NA	15	TRBJ1-1	TGTGCCAGCAGTTACTCGGGGCAGGGCAACACTGAAGCTTTCTTT	CASSYSGQGNTEAFF
NA	TRBV6-5	NA	12	TRBJ1-1	TGTGCCAGCAGTCAGGGGAACACTGAAGCTTTCTTT	CASSQGNTEAFF
NA	TRBV19	few	14	TRBJ1-3	TGTGCCAGCTTTCAGGGGACCGCCGGAAACACCATATATTTT	CASFQGTAGNTIYF